This T cell receptor (beta chain) is from a study of graft-versus-host responses after intestinal transplantation. Study-level background: Recipients underwent multivisceral, liver-intestinal, or isolated intestinal transplants. Among the recipients, all got anti-thymocyte globulin induction and then tacrolimus and steroids for around three years.

The CDR3 spans 18 residues. Deletions cut 4 bases from V and 0 bases from J, with 16 bases between. Germline V gives CDR1 MNHNS, CDR2 SASEGT. The study, taken as a whole, reports: Where graft-donor T cell macrochimerism was present, patients had high graft-versus-host to host-versus-graft clonal ratios in allografts.

Measured with immunoSEQ multiplex PCR; TCRdb has only the in-frame clones, and not every one. Here the sample spans about 94,000 clones, over 75% being singletons. About this clone: Its antigen remains unknown.

The starting material was unstimulated CD8+ T cells sorted from spleen or lymph node cells, obtained before intestinal transplant. The origin of this receptor is a human donor who received an intestinal transplant. The genes are TRBV6-1 and TRBJ2-6, with TRBD1 as a possible D gene (6 bases). This CDR3 is CASSVRDIIISGANVLTF. The CDR3 nucleotides read TGTGCCAGCAGTGTCCGGGACATTATTATCTCTGGGGCCAACGTCCTGACTTTC.